Below, one TCR beta chain is given with its context. Its target is unknown. This record belongs to a study of cytomegalovirus exposure and HLA in healthy donors. As for the study in general: Approximately 80 million unique TCRs, all from HLA-typed donors, were included in an early release of the data.

The ends lost 2 bases at V and 9 bases at J; junction bases unmatched: 5. The germline CDR1 and CDR2 sequences are KGHSH and LQKENI. The CDR3 sequence is 15 residues long. Findings of the study overall: In a later analysis, several top co-occurrence clusters appeared linked to parvovirus B19, influenza, CMV and Epstein-Barr virus. HLA alleles were associated with 18,000 or so TCR beta sequences in a later analysis at 0.05 false discovery rate.

The PCR ran on 60 Vbeta and 13 Jbeta primers. The repertoire was sequenced with immunoSEQ multiplex PCR; TCRdb's copy has only in-frame clones and lacks some. The table has about 170,000 clones, less than 80% seen once. This receptor was taken from a middle-aged man in good health and CMV-seronegative. The sequenced sample consisted of PBMCs. The chain is built from TRBV18 and TRBJ1-6; 9 bases map to TRBD1. CDR3 sequence (DNA): TGTGCCAGCTCACCAGCCGGGACAGGGACTTCACCCCTCCACTTT. This sequence encodes CASSPAGTGTSPLHF.